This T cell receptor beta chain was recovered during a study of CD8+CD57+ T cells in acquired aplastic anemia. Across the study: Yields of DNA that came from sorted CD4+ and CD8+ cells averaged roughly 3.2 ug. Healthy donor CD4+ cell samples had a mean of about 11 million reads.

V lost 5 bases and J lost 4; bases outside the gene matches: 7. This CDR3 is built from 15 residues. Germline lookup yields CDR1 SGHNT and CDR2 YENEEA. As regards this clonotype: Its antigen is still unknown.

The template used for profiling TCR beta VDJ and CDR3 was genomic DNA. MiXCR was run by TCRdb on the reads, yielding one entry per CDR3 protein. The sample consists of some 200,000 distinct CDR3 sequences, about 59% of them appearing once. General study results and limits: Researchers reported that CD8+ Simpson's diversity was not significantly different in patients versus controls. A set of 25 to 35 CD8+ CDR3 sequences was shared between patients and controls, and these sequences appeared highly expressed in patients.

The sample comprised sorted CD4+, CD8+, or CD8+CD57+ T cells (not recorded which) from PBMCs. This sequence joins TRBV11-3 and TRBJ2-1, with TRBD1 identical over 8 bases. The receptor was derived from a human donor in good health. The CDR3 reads CASSPGQAGYNEQFF. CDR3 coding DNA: TGTGCCAGCAGCCCGGGACAGGCGGGGTACAATGAGCAGTTCTTC.